The present entry profiles one T cell receptor beta chain with its context. Germline CDR1 reads MNHNS; CDR2 reads SASEGT. The germline V and J ends were trimmed by 4 bases and 8 bases, with 23 bases remaining between them. This CDR3 has 17 amino acids. Survey level was the resolution at which the v3.0 immunoSEQ assay ran. Profiling relied on immunoSEQ multiplex PCR, and the TCRdb table lists in-frame clones only, not all of them. The sample holds around 33,000 clones; approximately 85% are singletons and the top ten take approximately 14%. These data come from a study of long-term antiretroviral therapy in people with HIV. About the research overall: Samples from the earliest time points predate the 2015 immediate-ART recommendation by about a decade.

Sampling of each donor yielded at least one pre-ART PBMC sample and at least two post-ART PBMC samples. This receptor was taken from a man between 18 and 35 years old with HIV. The sample in question was unsorted PBMCs, obtained 0.3 years after starting antiretroviral therapy. V gene TRBV6-1 combines with J gene TRBJ1-4; D perhaps matches TRBD1 (6 bases). The CDR3 DNA reads as TGTGCCAGCAGTGGAGACCCGTTAACAGGGTCAGAAGAAAAACTGTTTTTT. As protein: CASSGDPLTGSEEKLFF.